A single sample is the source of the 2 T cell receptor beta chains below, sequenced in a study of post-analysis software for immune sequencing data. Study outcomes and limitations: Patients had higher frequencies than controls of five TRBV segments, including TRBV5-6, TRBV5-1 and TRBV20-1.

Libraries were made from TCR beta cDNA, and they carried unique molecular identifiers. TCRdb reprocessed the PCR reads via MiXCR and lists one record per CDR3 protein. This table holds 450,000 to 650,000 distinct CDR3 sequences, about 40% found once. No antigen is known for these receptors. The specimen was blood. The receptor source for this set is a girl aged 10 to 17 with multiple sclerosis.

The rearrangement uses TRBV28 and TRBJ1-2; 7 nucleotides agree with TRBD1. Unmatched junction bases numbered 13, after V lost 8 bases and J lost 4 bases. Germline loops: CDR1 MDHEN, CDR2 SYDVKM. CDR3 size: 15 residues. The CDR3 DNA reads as TGTGCCAGCGGCTCGGGACAGTGGGGTATCTATGGCTACACCTTC. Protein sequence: CASGSGQWGIYGYTF.

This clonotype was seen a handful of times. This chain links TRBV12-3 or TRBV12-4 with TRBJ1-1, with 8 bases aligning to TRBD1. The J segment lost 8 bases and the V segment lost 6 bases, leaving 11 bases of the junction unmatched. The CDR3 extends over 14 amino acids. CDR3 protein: CASSPGTGGREAFF. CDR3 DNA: TGTGCCAGCAGCCCCGGGACAGGAGGTAGGGAAGCTTTCTTT.